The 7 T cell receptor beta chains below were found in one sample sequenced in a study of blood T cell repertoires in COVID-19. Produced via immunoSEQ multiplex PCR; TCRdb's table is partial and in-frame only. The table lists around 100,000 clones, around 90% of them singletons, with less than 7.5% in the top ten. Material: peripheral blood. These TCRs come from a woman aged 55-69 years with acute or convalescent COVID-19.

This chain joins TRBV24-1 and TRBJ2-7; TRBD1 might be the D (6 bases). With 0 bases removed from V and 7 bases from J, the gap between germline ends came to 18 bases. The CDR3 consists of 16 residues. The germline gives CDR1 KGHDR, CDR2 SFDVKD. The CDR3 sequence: CATSDLIRGGMGEQYF. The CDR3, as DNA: TGTGCCACCAGTGATTTGATCAGGGGTGGAATGGGGGAGCAGTACTTC.

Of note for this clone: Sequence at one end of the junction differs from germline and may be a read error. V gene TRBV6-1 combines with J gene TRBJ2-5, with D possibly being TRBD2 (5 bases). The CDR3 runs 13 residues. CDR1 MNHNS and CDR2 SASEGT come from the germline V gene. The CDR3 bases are TGTGCCAGCAGTGAAGAGGGTACTAGTCTCATTCACTTC. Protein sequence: CASSEEGTSLIHF.

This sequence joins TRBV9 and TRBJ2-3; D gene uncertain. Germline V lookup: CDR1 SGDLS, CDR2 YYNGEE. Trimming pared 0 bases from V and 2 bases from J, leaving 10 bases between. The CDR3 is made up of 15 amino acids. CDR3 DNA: TGTGCCAGCAGCGTAGACCGGAGTTACACAGATACGCAGTATTTT. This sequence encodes CASSVDRSYTDTQYF.

For the CDR3, the DNA is TGTGCCAGCAGCCTTCGGGCTGAAGCTTTCTTT. This translates into CASSLRAEAFF. This chain links TRBV7-9 with TRBJ1-1; D unclear. CDR1 is SEHNR, CDR2 FQNEAQ, per germline (reference sequence). The CDR3 loop spans 11 amino acids. The V end was cut by 5 bases, the J end by 6 bases, with 7 bases between. Using reference TRBV7-9 and TRBJ1-1 for the parts outside the CDR3, the full variable domain is DTGVSQNPRHKITKRGQNVTFRCDPISEHNRLYWYRQTLGQGPEFLTYFQNEAQLEKSRLLSDRFSAERPKGSFSTLEIQRTEQGDSAMYLCASSLRAEAFFGQGTRLTVV.

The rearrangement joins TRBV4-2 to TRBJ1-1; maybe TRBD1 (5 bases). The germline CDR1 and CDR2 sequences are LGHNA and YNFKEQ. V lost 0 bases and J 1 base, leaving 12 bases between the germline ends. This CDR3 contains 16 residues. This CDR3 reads CASSQDGETGNTEAFF. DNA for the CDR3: TGTGCCAGCAGCCAAGATGGGGAAACAGGGAACACTGAAGCTTTCTTT.

In DNA form, the CDR3 reads TGTGCCAGCGGGCCCCGAGCGGGAGGGGAGACCCAGTACTTC. It is translated as CASGPRAGGETQYF. The chain joins TRBV6-5 to TRBJ2-5; 10 bases are a match to TRBD2. The CDR3 is 14 amino acids. Per germline, CDR1 MNHEY and CDR2 SVGAGI. The J segment lost 5 bases and the V segment lost 8 bases, leaving 8 bases of the junction unmatched.

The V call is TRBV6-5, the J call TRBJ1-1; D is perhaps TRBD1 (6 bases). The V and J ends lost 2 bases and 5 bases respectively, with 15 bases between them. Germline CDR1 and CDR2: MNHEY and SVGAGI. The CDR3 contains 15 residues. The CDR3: CASSYPGVRGTEAFF. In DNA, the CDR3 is TGTGCCAGCAGTTACCCAGGGGTAAGGGGAACTGAAGCTTTCTTT.